This passage covers 29 T cell receptor beta chains from one sample sequenced in a study of siplizumab effects on memory and regulatory T cells. The repertoire was sequenced with immunoSEQ multiplex PCR; TCRdb's copy has only in-frame clones and lacks some. In the table there are approximately 82,000 clones, approximately 90% of which are singletons. Sequencing was performed on Tregs sorted from blood. The source of these receptors is a human donor in good health.

The chain carries TRBV28 and TRBJ2-3; weak D call: TRBD2 (6 bases). In germline, CDR1 is MDHEN, CDR2 SYDVKM. V lost 4 bases and J lost 0, with 17 bases in between. CDR3 size: 17 residues. The CDR3 spells CASSSAGLTISTDTQYF. Here the CDR3 DNA reads TGTGCCAGCAGTTCGGCGGGACTTACAATTAGCACAGATACGCAGTATTTT.

The chain has TRBV18 and TRBJ1-2; D perhaps matches TRBD1 (5 bases). V dropped 4 bases and J dropped 4 bases, with 16 bases sitting between them. CDR1 is KGHSH, CDR2 LQKENI, per germline. This CDR3 is built from 15 residues. CDR3 amino acids: CASSQGTDKIYGYTF. The CDR3 DNA reads as TGTGCCAGCTCACAGGGGACTGACAAGATCTATGGCTACACCTTC.

The V gene is TRBV6-1, the J gene TRBJ2-7; D unresolved. V was cut by 9 bases and J by 8 bases, with 11 bases left in between. Looked up from germline, CDR1 is MNHNS and CDR2 is SASEGT. The CDR3 contains 10 residues. The CDR3 DNA follows: TGTGCCAGTATACAAGTTCAGCAGTACTTC. Translated, it gives CASIQVQQYF.

With regard to this clone: The sample has other DNA sequences that encode this CDR3 too. CDR3 sequence (DNA): TGTGCCAGCAGCTTAGCTCAGACCCAGTACTTC. As protein: CASSLAQTQYF. This chain joins TRBV7-9 and TRBJ2-5; D remains unclear. V was clipped by 0 bases and J by 6 bases, with 2 bases between them. This CDR3 spans 11 amino acids. Germline lookup yields CDR1 SEHNR and CDR2 FQNEAQ (reference sequence). Full variable domain (remainder filled in from reference TRBV7-9 and TRBJ2-5): DTGVSQNPRHKITKRGQNVTFRCDPISEHNRLYWYRQTLGQGPEFLTYFQNEAQLEKSRLLSDRFSAERPKGSFSTLEIQRTEQGDSAMYLCASSLAQTQYFGPGTRLLVL.

The chain couples TRBV5-4 to TRBJ2-4, with 7 positions matching TRBD2. The CDR3 runs to 14 residues. Germline-derived CDR1 and CDR2 are SGHNT and YYREEE (reference sequence). The ends lost 5 bases at V and 1 base at J; junction bases unmatched: 3. The CDR3 spells CASRSAGAKNIQYF. The CDR3 nucleotides read TGTGCCAGCAGATCAGCGGGGGCCAAAAACATTCAGTACTTC.

The chain carries TRBV7-2 and TRBJ1-1, with D unresolved. This CDR3 contains 14 residues. The germline CDR1 and CDR2 sequences are SGHTA and FQGNSA. V lost 7 bases and J 8 bases, leaving 20 bases between the germline ends. The CDR3: CASKRKGAGWEAFF. CDR3 DNA sequence: TGTGCCAGCAAACGGAAGGGAGCGGGGTGGGAAGCTTTCTTT.

The genes are TRBV7-8 and TRBJ2-5; either TRBD1 or TRBD2 may supply D (5 bases each). With 5 bases removed from V and 4 bases from J, the gap between germline ends came to 14 bases. CDR3 size: 14 residues. Germline values: CDR1 SGHVS, CDR2 FQNEAQ. CDR3 bases: TGTGCCAGCAGCCCCACTTCCGGGACAGAGACCCAGTACTTC. Protein product: CASSPTSGTETQYF.

The J gene is TRBJ2-3, the V gene TRBV9, with D perhaps matching TRBD1 (6 bases). V dropped 3 bases and J dropped 2 bases, with 13 bases sitting between them. The CDR3 spans 15 residues. In germline, CDR1 is SGDLS, CDR2 YYNGEE. CDR3 coding DNA: TGTGCCAGCAGCGAACAGGGATTACACACAGATACGCAGTATTTT. Translating it yields CASSEQGLHTDTQYF.

The sample holds one count of this clone. The V call is TRBV27, the J call TRBJ1-6; D remains ambiguous. The CDR3 is 12 amino acids. V dropped 3 bases and J dropped 10 bases, with 7 bases sitting between them. The V gene's germline CDR1 is MNHEY and CDR2 SMNVEV (reference sequence). The CDR3 DNA reads as TGTGCCAGCAGTTTCTTTCGCTCACCCCTCCACTTT. Translation: CASSFFRSPLHF.

This clone is a singleton in its sample. V is TRBV5-1 and J is TRBJ2-3, with 12 bases fitting TRBD2. CDR3 length equals 17 residues. V shed 1 base and J 5 bases; nucleotides not matched to a gene: 8. Germline CDR1 and CDR2: SGHRS and YFSETQ. The CDR3 sequence is CASSLPLAGGLGDTQYF. Here the CDR3 DNA reads TGCGCCAGCAGCTTGCCCCTAGCGGGGGGGCTTGGAGATACGCAGTATTTT. Looking up the rest from reference TRBV5-1 and TRBJ2-3 gives the full variable domain: KAGVTQTPRYLIKTRGQQVTLSCSPISGHRSVSWYQQTPGQGLQFLFEYFSETQRNKGNFPGRFSGRQFSNSRSEMNVSTLELGDSALYLCASSLPLAGGLGDTQYFGPGTRLTVL.

The rearrangement uses TRBV2 and TRBJ2-1; D uncertain. CDR3 length: 11 amino acids. V lost 3 bases to trimming and J lost 14 bases, with 11 bases between them. CDR1 and CDR2 from the germline V gene are SNHLY and FYNNEI. The CDR3 sequence is CASSDVSRKFF. In nucleotides, the CDR3 is TGTGCCAGCAGTGATGTTAGCCGAAAGTTCTTC.

The rearrangement uses TRBV2 and TRBJ2-4; D is uncertain. Germline CDR1 and CDR2: SNHLY and FYNNEI. The CDR3 contains 12 residues. Trimming left V 6 bases short and J 7 bases short, with 10 bases between. The CDR3 protein is CASRGESNIQYF. The CDR3 region has the DNA TGTGCCAGCAGGGGTGAATCTAACATTCAGTACTTC.

This clone was seen more than once but under ten times. This chain links TRBV15 with TRBJ1-6, with TRBD1 matching 10 bases. The CDR3 contains 13 residues. CDR1 is LNHNV, CDR2 YYDKDF, per germline (reference sequence). V shed 8 bases, J shed 9 bases, and the junction held 4 bases outside the gene matches. CDR3 sequence: CATERDRGSPLHF. CDR3 coding DNA: TGTGCCACCGAAAGGGACAGGGGTTCACCCCTCCACTTT.

V gene TRBV12-5 combines with J gene TRBJ1-2; D is perhaps TRBD1 (6 bases). There are 15 residues in the CDR3. In germline, CDR1 is LGHNT, CDR2 FRNRAP. Trimming took off 0 bases at V and 8 bases at J, with 16 bases between the two ends. In nucleotides, the CDR3 is TGTGCTAGTGGTTTGGTACCAGGGGCCTGGGGCGGCTACACCTTC. Protein sequence: CASGLVPGAWGGYTF.

The rearrangement links TRBV5-1 to TRBJ1-6, with D hard to call. This CDR3 has 14 residues. Germline V gene data show CDR1 as SGHRS and CDR2 as YFSETQ. Trimming took off 0 bases at V and 9 bases at J, with 10 bases between the two ends. The CDR3 sequence is CASSLGQSVSPLHF. DNA of the CDR3: TGCGCCAGCAGCTTGGGGCAGTCGGTTTCACCCCTCCACTTT.

Comments on this clone: Other DNA variants within this sample encode the same CDR3. The chain uses TRBV7-2 and TRBJ1-1; D call uncertain. CDR1 and CDR2 from the germline V gene are SGHTA and FQGNSA. The V end was cut by 1 base, the J end by 1 base, with 4 bases between. The CDR3 consists of 13 residues. CDR3 sequence: CASSLGSNTEAFF. The CDR3 coding sequence is TGTGCCAGCAGCTTAGGATCGAACACTGAAGCTTTCTTT. The full variable domain, in which reference TRBV7-2 and TRBJ1-1 provide the parts outside the CDR3, is GAGVSQSPSNKVTEKGKDVELRCDPISGHTALYWYRQSLGQGLEFLIYFQGNSAPDKSGLPSDRFSAERTGGSVSTLTIQRTQQEDSAVYLCASSLGSNTEAFFGQGTRLTVV.

The V and J genes are TRBV19 and TRBJ1-1; 7 positions match TRBD1. Germline values: CDR1 LNHDA, CDR2 SQIVND (reference sequence). The CDR3 is 15 amino acids. The ends lost 9 bases at V and 1 base at J; junction bases unmatched: 11. The CDR3 region has the DNA TGTGCCAGCTTGGAACAGGGGATTGGGAACACTGAAGCTTTCTTT. Protein: CASLEQGIGNTEAFF.

The rearrangement joins TRBV9 to TRBJ1-2, with D unresolved. CDR1 is SGDLS and CDR2 is YYNGEE in the germline V gene. CDR3 length: 15 amino acids. The V end lost 0 bases, the J end lost 3 bases, and 12 bases lay between the germline ends. CDR3 sequence (DNA): TGTGCCAGCAGCGTAGGGGAAAGTCCCTACTATGGCTACACCTTC. This encodes CASSVGESPYYGYTF.

The J gene is TRBJ1-3, the V gene TRBV2, with 7 bases identical to TRBD1. J was trimmed by 4 bases and V by 5 bases; bases with no gene match: 8. The germline CDR1 and CDR2 sequences are SNHLY and FYNNEI. The CDR3 contains 15 residues. The DNA of the CDR3 is TGTGCCAGCAGTATTAACCAGGGGGTAGGAAACACCATATATTTT. It encodes CASSINQGVGNTIYF.

The rearrangement links TRBV21-1 to TRBJ2-7; the table's D call, TRBD2, has no DNA check behind it. TRBV21-1 is termed a pseudogene. This CDR3 is 15 amino acids long. The CDR3 DNA sequence: TGTGCCAGCAGCAAAATGGCGGTTATGGAGGCCGAGCAGTACTTC. Translated: CASSKMAVMEAEQYF.

The V call is TRBV5-1, the J call TRBJ1-2, with 7 positions matching TRBD1. V trimming: 0 bases; J trimming: 2 bases; junction bases outside the gene matches: 4. The CDR3 is made up of 15 amino acids. From germline, CDR1 is SGHRS and CDR2 YFSETQ. DNA for the CDR3: TGCGCCAGCAGCTTGGGGAAGGGGGCGAACTATGGCTACACCTTC. Translated: CASSLGKGANYGYTF.

This chain joins TRBV2 and TRBJ2-1; no reliable D call. Germline CDR1 is SNHLY and CDR2 is FYNNEI. CDR3 length: 13 residues. Deletions cut 6 bases from V and 5 bases from J, with 11 bases between. Here the CDR3 reads CASREQPHNEQFF. DNA for the CDR3: TGTGCCAGCAGGGAACAGCCCCACAATGAGCAGTTCTTC.

The chain has TRBV5-1 and TRBJ2-2; no clear D gene. The CDR3 has 15 residues. The V gene's germline CDR1 is SGHRS and CDR2 YFSETQ. V lost 0 bases and J 4 bases, leaving 10 bases between the germline ends. This CDR3 reads CASSLEGLGTGELFF. Here the CDR3 DNA reads TGCGCCAGCAGCTTGGAAGGGTTGGGCACCGGGGAGCTGTTTTTT.

The chain recombines TRBV6-1 with TRBJ1-1; D remains ambiguous. CDR1 is MNHNS and CDR2 is SASEGT in the germline V gene. CDR3 length: 14 residues. V lost 3 bases to trimming and J lost 2 bases, with 10 bases between them. CDR3 sequence: CASSDGRLNTEAFF. CDR3 coding DNA: TGTGCCAGCAGTGATGGCAGGCTAAACACTGAAGCTTTCTTT.

The chain uses TRBV18 and TRBJ2-1; D is ambiguous. CDR1 is KGHSH, CDR2 LQKENI, per germline. The V and J ends lost 3 bases and 7 bases respectively, with 10 bases between them. This CDR3 is 13 amino acids long. This CDR3 reads CASSPGYGNEQFF. The CDR3 DNA sequence: TGTGCCAGCTCACCCGGGTACGGGAATGAGCAGTTCTTC.

V is TRBV2 and J is TRBJ2-7; 8 bases line up with TRBD1. The CDR3 has 14 amino acids. In germline, CDR1 is SNHLY, CDR2 FYNNEI. V lost 6 bases, J lost 0 bases, and 4 bases stayed unmatched. CDR3 sequence (DNA): TGTGCCAGCAGGAGACAGGGGAGCTCCTACGAGCAGTACTTC. It encodes CASRRQGSSYEQYF.

DNA for the CDR3: TGTGCCAGCAGGGGGGGCCGCGGGGACATCTACGAGCAGTACTTC. This gives the protein CASRGGRGDIYEQYF. The V gene is TRBV7-2, the J gene TRBJ2-7; D is possibly TRBD1 or TRBD2 (6 bases each). CDR3 size: 15 residues. The V end lost 6 bases, the J end lost 3 bases, and 18 bases lay between the germline ends. The germline V gene has CDR1 SGHTA and CDR2 FQGNSA.

The rearrangement uses TRBV7-3 and TRBJ1-2; tentatively, D is TRBD1 (6 bases). With 2 bases removed from V and 7 bases from J, the gap between germline ends came to 17 bases. Germline-derived CDR1 and CDR2 are SGHTA and FQGTGA. The CDR3 is 15 amino acids. This CDR3 reads CASSLQGTTPGGYTF. CDR3 in DNA: TGTGCCAGCAGCTTACAAGGGACAACTCCGGGTGGCTACACCTTC.

The chain couples TRBV5-4 to TRBJ2-2, with unresolved D. Germline V gives CDR1 SGHNT, CDR2 YYREEE (reference sequence). V gave up 2 bases and J gave up 0 bases, with 5 bases separating them. The CDR3 is 14 amino acids. DNA of the CDR3: TGTGCCAGCAGCTTACTACCGAACACCGGGGAGCTGTTTTTT. Translated: CASSLLPNTGELFF.